This T cell receptor (beta chain) originates from a study of T cells in Graves' hyperthyroidism and ophthalmopathy. Looking at the study overall: Any treatment followed the collection of peripheral blood at initial diagnosis.

This clonotype has just a few counts. The target antigen is unknown. A roughly 9.1 ml volume of fresh peripheral blood provided the PBMCs. Researchers took RNA transcripts and amplified the TCR beta CDR3 regions from them. With the HTBI primer set, the TCR CDR3 went through a first round of RT-PCR. Using its own MiXCR run on the multiplex PCR reads, TCRdb lists one record per CDR3 protein. Counted here are about 300,000 distinct CDR3 sequences, approximately 14% occurring once; the ten biggest clones make up roughly 8.2%. Study results and caveats: Stable hyperthyroidism was told apart from ophthalmopathy by a model built on 13 V-J features.

Sequencing was carried out using blood. The sequence was obtained from a woman in her thirties or forties with Graves' hyperthyroidism.

The DNA of the CDR3 is TGTGCCAGCTCACCAACACAGGGCTGGTCCACTGAAGCTTTCTTT. It specifies CASSPTQGWSTEAFF. The rearrangement joins TRBV18 to TRBJ1-1, with D possibly being TRBD1 (6 bases). V gave up 2 bases and J gave up 4 bases, with 14 bases separating them. This CDR3 has 15 amino acids. Germline assignment: CDR1 KGHSH and CDR2 LQKENI.